This paragraph covers one TCR beta chain sequence. Its matching antigen is unknown. The data are from a study of cytomegalovirus exposure and HLA in healthy donors. Points from the study as a whole: Investigators reported over 150 TCR beta chains as tied to cytomegalovirus. The classifier, whose performance was assessed in both the original and validation cohorts, reportedly diagnosed cytomegalovirus status with high specificity and sensitivity.

Sequenced by immunoSEQ multiplex PCR; TCRdb stores in-frame clones only, minus some. Here the sample spans around 150,000 clones, approximately 86% being singletons. V dropped 0 bases and J dropped 8 bases, with 11 bases sitting between them. Germline V gives CDR1 SGDLS, CDR2 YYNGEE. This CDR3 region has 13 residues. The sequenced sample consisted of PBMCs. The TCR sequence derives from a man aged 25 to 40 in good health and CMV-seropositive. The chain carries TRBV9 and TRBJ1-1, with D possibly matching TRBD1 (6 bases). CDR3 region: CASSVAGAAEAFF. DNA of the CDR3: TGTGCCAGCAGCGTAGCAGGGGCGGCCGAAGCTTTCTTT.